The 20 T cell receptor beta chains reported below all come from one sample, sequenced in a study of T-cell memory formation after mild COVID-19. TCRdb analysed the 5' RACE reads with MiXCR anew, one entry per CDR3 protein. The sample holds 450,000 to 650,000 distinct CDR3 sequences; roughly a fifth are singletons and the top ten take about 8.7%. Sequenced: PBMCs or a T cell subset sorted from them (not recorded which). The receptors shown here come from an adult woman who had mild COVID-19 (a few samples of this study predate the infection). Cell type and time point are not known.

This clonotype occurred a few times. V is TRBV29-1 and J is TRBJ1-1; weak D call: TRBD1 (6 bases). The CDR3 has 12 residues. V lost 8 bases, J lost 7 bases, and 17 bases lay in between. CDR1 SQVTM and CDR2 ANQGSEA come from the germline V gene. CDR3 coding DNA: TGCAGCACGGACAGCCCAGTTAATGAAGCTTTCTTT. Translated: CSTDSPVNEAFF.

The V gene is TRBV4-3, the J gene TRBJ2-2, with D possibly being TRBD1 (6 bases). Looked up from germline, CDR1 is LGHNA and CDR2 is YSLEER. The CDR3 contains 14 residues. The ends were cut back, 5 bases at V and 1 base at J, with 8 bases in the middle. CDR3 in DNA: TGCGCCAGCAGCAAACAGGGGAACACCGGGGAGCTGTTTTTT. Translated: CASSKQGNTGELFF.

The sample holds a few counts of this clonotype. The rearrangement links TRBV9 to TRBJ2-7; 10 bases align to TRBD1. The CDR3 consists of 15 residues. The junction had 9 bases not matched to a gene; V was cut back by 0 bases and J by 9 bases. Germline CDR1 SGDLS, CDR2 YYNGEE. The CDR3 DNA sequence: TGTGCCAGCAGCGTAGAAGGGACAGGGGAAGTTCGGCAGTACTTC. The encoded protein is CASSVEGTGEVRQYF.

This clonotype was found a few times. The chain is built from TRBV20-1 and TRBJ1-2; D is possibly TRBD1 (5 bases). Germline lookup yields CDR1 DFQATT and CDR2 SNEGSKA (reference sequence). There are 12 residues in the CDR3. Trimming took 1 base from V and 8 from J, leaving 11 bases between them. This chain's CDR3 is CSARAYRGGYTF. The CDR3 coding sequence is TGCAGTGCTAGAGCCTACCGGGGCGGCTACACCTTC.

This clonotype occurred a few times. V is TRBV11-2 and J is TRBJ1-1; TRBD1 matches 11 bases. The J segment lost 4 bases and the V segment lost 7 bases, leaving 8 bases of the junction unmatched. Germline V lookup: CDR1 SGHAT, CDR2 FQNNGV. The CDR3 extends over 15 amino acids. For the CDR3, the DNA is TGTGCCAGCACCCTTACCGGGACAGGGGGCACTGAAGCTTTCTTT. It translates to CASTLTGTGGTEAFF.

The table lists this clonotype with a few counts. The J gene is TRBJ1-1, the V gene TRBV11-1; D possibly corresponds to TRBD1 (6 bases). The CDR3 covers 16 residues. Trimming stripped 5 bases from V and 0 bases from J, with 16 bases between. Germline loops: CDR1 SGHAT, CDR2 FQDESV (reference sequence). The CDR3 region is CASSPRTASMNTEAFF. The CDR3 DNA reads as TGTGCCAGCAGCCCACGGACAGCGTCAATGAACACTGAAGCTTTCTTT.

This clonotype appeared a few times. This sequence joins TRBV3-1 and TRBJ2-4; D perhaps matches TRBD2 (6 bases). Per germline, CDR1 LGHDT and CDR2 YNNKEL (reference sequence). This CDR3 contains 13 residues. V was trimmed by 4 bases and J by 8 bases, leaving 12 bases between them. The CDR3 sequence is CASSRRGRDIQYF. The CDR3, as DNA: TGTGCCAGCAGCCGGAGGGGACGGGACATTCAGTACTTC.

This rearrangement joins TRBV12-3 or TRBV12-4 to TRBJ2-6; D is uncertain. V lost 5 bases and J lost 2, with 13 bases in between. This CDR3 spans 16 amino acids. CDR3 sequence: CASSPLVFPGANVLTF. The CDR3 DNA reads TGTGCCAGCAGTCCCCTAGTCTTTCCTGGGGCCAACGTCCTGACTTTC.

The chain carries TRBV3-1 and TRBJ1-1, with 9 bases lining up with TRBD1. V shed 6 bases and J 4 bases; nucleotides not matched to a gene: 9. The germline V gene encodes CDR1 LGHDT and CDR2 YNNKEL (reference sequence). The CDR3 spans 15 residues. CDR3 region: CASSLTGGGLTEAFF. DNA of the CDR3: TGTGCCAGCAGTCTTACAGGGGGCGGTCTCACTGAAGCTTTCTTT.

J is TRBJ2-1 and V is TRBV6-5; 9 bases map to TRBD2. The CDR3 covers 17 residues. Trimming removed 0 bases from V and 10 bases from J; junction bases left unmatched: 13. The germline V gene has CDR1 MNHEY and CDR2 SVGAGI. The CDR3 DNA reads TGTGCCAGCAGTTACTCCAGTCGAGCGGGAGGTTTAGGGGAGCAGTTCTTC. Residues: CASSYSSRAGGLGEQFF.

This clonotype showed up just a few times. V is TRBV6-5 and J is TRBJ2-5, with 15 positions matching TRBD2. Trimming at V came to 7 bases and at J to 5 bases, leaving 20 bases not matched to a gene. The CDR3 totals 20 residues. In germline, CDR1 is MNHEY, CDR2 SVGAGI. This chain's CDR3 is CASTRRQGQGLAGGLETQYF. The CDR3 DNA is TGTGCCAGCACCCGAAGACAGGGCCAGGGACTAGCGGGAGGTCTGGAGACCCAGTACTTC.

This clonotype was seen more than once but under ten times. The rearrangement uses TRBV27 and TRBJ1-2; 7 nucleotides align to TRBD1. The CDR3 is 16 amino acids. Germline V lookup: CDR1 MNHEY, CDR2 SMNVEV (reference sequence). The junction had 14 bases not matched to a gene; V was cut back by 2 bases and J by 8 bases. CDR3 region: CASSLDERGGGQGYTF. CDR3 DNA sequence: TGTGCCAGCAGTTTAGATGAGAGAGGGGGCGGTCAAGGCTACACCTTC.

The CDR3, as DNA: TGTGCCACCCAGAACAGGGGTGGGAACTATGGCTACACCTTC. This gives the protein CATQNRGGNYGYTF. The rearrangement joins TRBV27 to TRBJ1-2; 7 bases map to TRBD1. The CDR3 loop spans 14 amino acids. Germline CDR1 and CDR2: MNHEY and SMNVEV (reference sequence). With V trimmed by 10 bases and J by 2 bases, 10 bases remained unmatched.

This clonotype has only a few counts. J is TRBJ2-7 and V is TRBV5-1; D unclear. The CDR3 is made up of 15 amino acids. CDR1 and CDR2 (germline): SGHRS, YFSETQ. V was pared by 2 bases and J by 1 base, with 13 bases between. CDR3 bases: TGCGCCAGCAGCTTTCGGGCCTCCTCGTCCTACGAGCAGTACTTC. It is translated as CASSFRASSSYEQYF.

This clonotype was recorded a few times. The chain links TRBV12-3 or TRBV12-4 to TRBJ2-1; 9 bases map to TRBD2. This CDR3 region has 15 residues. After removal of 6 bases from V and 3 bases from J, the junction contained 6 bases not matched to a gene. Here the CDR3 DNA reads TGTGCCAGCAGACCGACTAGCGGAGGCTACAATGAGCAGTTCTTC. This encodes CASRPTSGGYNEQFF.

In this sample, this clonotype turned up many times. The rearrangement links TRBV7-2 to TRBJ1-2, with D perhaps matching TRBD1 (6 bases). CDR1 and CDR2 from the germline V gene are SGHTA and FQGNSA. This CDR3 is 17 amino acids long. V lost 1 base to trimming and J lost 1 base, with 16 bases between them. CDR3: CASSLVLWGGRNYGYTF. CDR3 nucleotides: TGTGCCAGCAGCTTAGTCCTGTGGGGGGGCCGTAACTATGGCTACACCTTC.

This sequence joins TRBV20-1 and TRBJ2-3; D remains unclear. The CDR3 is made up of 12 amino acids. Per the germline V gene, CDR1 is DFQATT and CDR2 is SNEGSKA (reference sequence). V was cut by 5 bases and J by 2 bases, with 8 bases left in between. The CDR3 DNA reads as TGCAGTGCTCCAGATCTCACAGATACGCAGTATTTT. It translates to CSAPDLTDTQYF.

This clonotype appeared a few times. The chain uses TRBV12-3 or TRBV12-4 and TRBJ2-3; D might be TRBD1 (5 bases). The CDR3 consists of 13 residues. V lost 5 bases, J lost 3 bases, and 9 bases lay in between. The CDR3 DNA reads as TGTGCCAGCAGTCCCCGACAGACAGATACGCAGTATTTT. Its protein product is CASSPRQTDTQYF.

This clonotype was detected a few times. The chain joins TRBV7-3 to TRBJ1-2; 9 positions agree with TRBD1. After removal of 5 bases from V and 6 bases from J, the junction contained 7 bases not matched to a gene. This CDR3 contains 14 residues. Germline assignment: CDR1 SGHTA and CDR2 FQGTGA. CDR3 in amino acids: CASSLGTGTHGYTF. The CDR3 bases are TGTGCCAGCAGCCTCGGGACAGGGACTCATGGCTACACCTTC.

V usage is TRBV6-5 and J usage is TRBJ1-1; no firm D call. Germline-derived CDR1 and CDR2 are MNHEY and SVGAGI. Deletions cut 5 bases from V and 3 bases from J, with 13 bases between. The CDR3 has 14 residues. The CDR3: CASSHRWADTEAFF. The CDR3, as DNA: TGTGCCAGCAGTCACCGGTGGGCGGACACTGAAGCTTTCTTT.